This T cell receptor (beta chain) was captured in a study of shared clonotypes between healthy human individuals. As concerns this clone: This same CDR3 is encoded by further DNA sequences in the sample.

TCRdb's copy holds only in-frame clones and misses some; the assay was immunoSEQ multiplex PCR. The sample shows a few million clones, roughly 93% of them seen only once. The clonotype originates from a man aged 18 to 30 in good health. Some clones in this sample may be carry-over from other donors' samples. The sequenced sample was naive CD4+ T cells from PBMCs. This sample's subset: CD45RA+ positively selected.

The CDR3 nucleotides read TGCAGCGTTGAAGAGGGCTTAGGAAACACCATATATTTT. Translation gives CSVEEGLGNTIYF. The rearrangement links TRBV29-1 to TRBJ1-3; D unresolved. Trimming removed 0 bases at V and 4 bases at J, with 7 bases between. The CDR3 is 13 residues long. Germline CDR1 and CDR2: SQVTM and ANQGSEA.